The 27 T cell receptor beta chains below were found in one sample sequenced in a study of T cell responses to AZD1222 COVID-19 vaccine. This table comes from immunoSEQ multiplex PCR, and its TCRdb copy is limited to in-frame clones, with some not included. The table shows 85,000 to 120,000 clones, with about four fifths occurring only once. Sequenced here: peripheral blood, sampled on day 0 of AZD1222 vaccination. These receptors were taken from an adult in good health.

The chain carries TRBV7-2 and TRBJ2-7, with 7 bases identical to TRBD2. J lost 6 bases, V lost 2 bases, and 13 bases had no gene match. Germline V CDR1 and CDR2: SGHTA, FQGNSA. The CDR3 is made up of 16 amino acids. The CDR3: CASSLIILERGAEQYV. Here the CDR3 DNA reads TGTGCCAGCAGCTTAATAATTTTGGAGCGGGGCGCCGAGCAGTACGTC.

The CDR3 reads CASSDTSEINQPQHF. CDR3 sequence (DNA): TGTGCCAGCAGCGATACTAGCGAAATCAATCAGCCCCAGCATTTT. The V call is TRBV3-1 (or the pseudogene TRBV3-2), the J call TRBJ1-5, with D unclear. Germline-derived CDR1 and CDR2 are LGHDT and YNNKEL (reference sequence). V shed 5 bases and J shed 3 bases, with 14 bases lying between them. The CDR3 runs 15 residues.

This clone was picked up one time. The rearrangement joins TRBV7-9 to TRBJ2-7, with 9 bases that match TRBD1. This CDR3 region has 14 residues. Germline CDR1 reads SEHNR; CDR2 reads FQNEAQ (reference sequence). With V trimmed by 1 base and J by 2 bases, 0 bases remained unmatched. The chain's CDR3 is CASSLGTGAYEQYV. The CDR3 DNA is TGTGCCAGCAGCTTAGGGACAGGGGCCTACGAGCAGTACGTC.

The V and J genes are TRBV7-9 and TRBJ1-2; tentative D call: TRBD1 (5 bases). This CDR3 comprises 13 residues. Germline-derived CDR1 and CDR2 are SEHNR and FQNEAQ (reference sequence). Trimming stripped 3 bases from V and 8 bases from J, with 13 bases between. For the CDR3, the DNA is TGTGCCAGCAGCTTTCGGGGGAAGGGGGGCTACACCTTC. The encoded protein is CASSFRGKGGYTF.

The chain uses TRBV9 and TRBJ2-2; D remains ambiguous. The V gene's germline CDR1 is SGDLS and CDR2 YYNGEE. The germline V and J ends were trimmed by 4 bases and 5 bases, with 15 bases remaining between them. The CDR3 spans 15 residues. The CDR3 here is CASSFQETRTGELFF. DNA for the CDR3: TGTGCCAGCAGCTTCCAAGAGACTCGAACCGGGGAGCTGTTTTTT.

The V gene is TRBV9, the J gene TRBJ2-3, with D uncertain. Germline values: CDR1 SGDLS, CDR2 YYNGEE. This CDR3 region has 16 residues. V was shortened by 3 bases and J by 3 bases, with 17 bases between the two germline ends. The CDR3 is CASSGPLGARTDTQYF. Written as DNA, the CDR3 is TGTGCCAGCAGCGGACCTTTAGGAGCGAGGACAGATACGCAGTATTTT.

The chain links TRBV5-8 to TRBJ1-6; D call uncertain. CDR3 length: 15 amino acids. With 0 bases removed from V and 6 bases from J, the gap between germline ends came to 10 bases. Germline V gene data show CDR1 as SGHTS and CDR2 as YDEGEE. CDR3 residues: CASSLAAGANSPLHF. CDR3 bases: TGTGCCAGCAGCTTGGCGGCAGGCGCTAATTCACCCCTCCACTTT.

The CDR3 is CASSSRANEKLFF. The CDR3 DNA sequence: TGTGCCAGCAGCTCCCGGGCTAATGAAAAACTGTTTTTT. The rearrangement links TRBV9 to TRBJ1-4; D remains unclear. With 4 bases removed from V and 3 bases from J, the gap between germline ends came to 7 bases. The CDR3 sequence is 13 residues long. The germline gives CDR1 SGDLS, CDR2 YYNGEE.

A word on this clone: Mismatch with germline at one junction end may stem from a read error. CDR3 coding DNA: TGTGCCAGCAGCATAGAGGAGGCCGGGACCGACGGTGAGCAGTTCTTC. This codes for CASSIEEAGTDGEQFF. The chain recombines TRBV11-2 with TRBJ2-1; possibly TRBD1 or TRBD2 for D (5 bases each). Germline loops: CDR1 SGHAT, CDR2 FQNNGV. The CDR3 is 16 residues long.

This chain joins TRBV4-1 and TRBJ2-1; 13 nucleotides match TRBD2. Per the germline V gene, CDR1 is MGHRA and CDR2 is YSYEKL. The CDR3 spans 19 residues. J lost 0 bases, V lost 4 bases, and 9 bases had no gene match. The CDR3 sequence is CASSPSGTSGDSSYNEQFF. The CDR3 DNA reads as TGCGCCAGCAGCCCGAGCGGGACTAGCGGGGATAGCTCCTACAATGAGCAGTTCTTC.

The CDR3 reads CASSGLAGEETQYF. The CDR3 bases are TGTGCCAGCTCGGGACTAGCGGGAGAAGAGACCCAGTACTTC. The chain couples TRBV28 to TRBJ2-5; TRBD2 matches at 14 bases. This CDR3 is built from 14 residues. Germline values: CDR1 MDHEN, CDR2 SYDVKM. Trimming took 8 bases from V and 3 from J; bases not matched to a gene: 2.

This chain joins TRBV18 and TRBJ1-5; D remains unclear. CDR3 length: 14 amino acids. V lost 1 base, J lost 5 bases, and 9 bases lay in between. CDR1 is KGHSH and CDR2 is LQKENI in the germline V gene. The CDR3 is CASSPQGPDQPQHF. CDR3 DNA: TGTGCCAGCTCACCACAGGGTCCGGATCAGCCCCAGCATTTT.

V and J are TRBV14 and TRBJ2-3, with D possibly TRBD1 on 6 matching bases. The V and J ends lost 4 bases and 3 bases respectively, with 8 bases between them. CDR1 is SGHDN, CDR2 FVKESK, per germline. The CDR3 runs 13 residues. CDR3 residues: CASSLQGTDTQYF. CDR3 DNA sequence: TGTGCCAGCAGCCTACAGGGAACAGATACGCAGTATTTT.

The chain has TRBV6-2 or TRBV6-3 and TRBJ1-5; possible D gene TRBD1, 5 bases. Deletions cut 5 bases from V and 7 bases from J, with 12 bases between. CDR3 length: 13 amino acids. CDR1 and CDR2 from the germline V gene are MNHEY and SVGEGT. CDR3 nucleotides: TGTGCCAGCAGTCCAGGGTTGCGGCAGCCCCAGCATTTT. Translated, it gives CASSPGLRQPQHF.

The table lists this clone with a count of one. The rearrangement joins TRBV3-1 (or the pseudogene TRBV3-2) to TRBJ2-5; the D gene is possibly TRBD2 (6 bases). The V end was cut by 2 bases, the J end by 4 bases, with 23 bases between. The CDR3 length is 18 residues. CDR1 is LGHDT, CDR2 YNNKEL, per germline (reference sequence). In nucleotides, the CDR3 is TGTGCCAGCAGCCAACCAACCGGTAGGGTGTTAGCGGTAGAGACCCAGTACTTC. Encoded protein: CASSQPTGRVLAVETQYF.

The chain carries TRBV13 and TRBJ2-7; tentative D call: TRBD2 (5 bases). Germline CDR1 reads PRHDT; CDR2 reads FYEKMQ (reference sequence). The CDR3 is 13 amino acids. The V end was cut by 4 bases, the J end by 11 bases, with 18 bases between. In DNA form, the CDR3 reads TGTGCCAGCAGCTCCCGGGAAAAACTCAAGAAGTACTTC. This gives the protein CASSSREKLKKYF.

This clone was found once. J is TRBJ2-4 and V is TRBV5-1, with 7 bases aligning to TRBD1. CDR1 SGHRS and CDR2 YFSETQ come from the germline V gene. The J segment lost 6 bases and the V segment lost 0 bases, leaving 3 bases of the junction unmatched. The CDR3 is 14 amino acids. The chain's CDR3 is CASSLEGGRNIQYF. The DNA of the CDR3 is TGCGCCAGCAGCTTGGAAGGGGGCAGAAACATTCAGTACTTC.

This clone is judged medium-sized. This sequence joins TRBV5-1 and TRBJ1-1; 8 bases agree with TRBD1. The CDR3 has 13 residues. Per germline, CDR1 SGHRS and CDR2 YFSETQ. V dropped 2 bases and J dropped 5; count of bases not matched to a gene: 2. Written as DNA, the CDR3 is TGCGCCAGCAGCTTTGGACAGGGAACTGAAGCTTTCTTT. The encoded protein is CASSFGQGTEAFF.

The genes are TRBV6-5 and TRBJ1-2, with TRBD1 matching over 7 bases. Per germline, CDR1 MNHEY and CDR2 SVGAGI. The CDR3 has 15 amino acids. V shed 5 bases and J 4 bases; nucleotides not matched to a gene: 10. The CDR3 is CASSQGDAAVYGYTF. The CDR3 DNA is TGTGCCAGCAGTCAGGGGGACGCTGCCGTCTATGGCTACACCTTC.

The CDR3 is CAISGRTGGNTGELFF. CDR3 nucleotides: TGTGCCATCAGTGGAAGGACAGGGGGGAACACCGGGGAGCTGTTTTTT. This chain joins TRBV10-3 and TRBJ2-2, with 10 nucleotides matching TRBD1. Losses at the gene ends were 4 bases for V and 1 base for J; bases not matched to a gene: 3. The germline V gene encodes CDR1 ENHRY and CDR2 SYGVKD. The CDR3 totals 16 residues.

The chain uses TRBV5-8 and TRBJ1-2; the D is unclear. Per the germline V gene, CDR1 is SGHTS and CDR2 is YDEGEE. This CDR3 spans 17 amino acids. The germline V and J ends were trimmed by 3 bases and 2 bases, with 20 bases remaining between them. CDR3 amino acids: CASSWEGPTILNYGYTF. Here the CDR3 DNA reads TGTGCCAGCAGCTGGGAGGGTCCAACAATCTTAAACTATGGCTACACCTTC. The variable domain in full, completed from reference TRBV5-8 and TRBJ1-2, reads EAGVTQSPTHLIKTRGQQATLRCSPISGHTSVYWYQQALGLGLQFLLWYDEGEERNRGNFPPRFSGRQFPNYSSELNVNALELEDSALYLCASSWEGPTILNYGYTFGSGTRLTVV.

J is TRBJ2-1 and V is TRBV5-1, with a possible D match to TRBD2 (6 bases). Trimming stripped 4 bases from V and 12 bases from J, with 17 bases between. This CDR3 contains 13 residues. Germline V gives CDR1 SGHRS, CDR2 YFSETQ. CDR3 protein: CASSEQDSGRQFF. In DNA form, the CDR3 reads TGCGCCAGCAGCGAGCAGGATAGCGGAAGGCAGTTCTTC.

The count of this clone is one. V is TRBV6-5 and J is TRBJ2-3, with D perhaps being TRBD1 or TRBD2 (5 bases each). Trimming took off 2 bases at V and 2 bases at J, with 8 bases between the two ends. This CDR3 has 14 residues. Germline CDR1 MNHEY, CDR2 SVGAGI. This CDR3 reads CASSYRGPTDTQYF. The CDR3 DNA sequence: TGTGCCAGCAGTTACAGGGGACCCACAGATACGCAGTATTTT.

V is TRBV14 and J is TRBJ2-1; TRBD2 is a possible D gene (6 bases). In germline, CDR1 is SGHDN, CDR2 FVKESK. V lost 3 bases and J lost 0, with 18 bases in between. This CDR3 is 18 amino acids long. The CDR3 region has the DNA TGTGCCAGCAGCCAGGGGAGCGGACTACTAAGCTCCTACAATGAGCAGTTCTTC. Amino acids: CASSQGSGLLSSYNEQFF.

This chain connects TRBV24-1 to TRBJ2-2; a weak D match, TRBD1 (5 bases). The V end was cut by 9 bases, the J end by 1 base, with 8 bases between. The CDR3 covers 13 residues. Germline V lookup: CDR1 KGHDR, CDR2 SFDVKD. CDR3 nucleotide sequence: TGTGCCACCTCTCAGGGGAACACCGGGGAGCTGTTTTTT. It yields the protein CATSQGNTGELFF.

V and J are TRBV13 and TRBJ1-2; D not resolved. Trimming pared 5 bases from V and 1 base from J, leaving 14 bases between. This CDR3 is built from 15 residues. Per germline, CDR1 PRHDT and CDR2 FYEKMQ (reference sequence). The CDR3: CASSPRSFLNYGYTF. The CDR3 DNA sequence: TGTGCCAGCAGCCCGCGGAGTTTTCTTAACTATGGCTACACCTTC.

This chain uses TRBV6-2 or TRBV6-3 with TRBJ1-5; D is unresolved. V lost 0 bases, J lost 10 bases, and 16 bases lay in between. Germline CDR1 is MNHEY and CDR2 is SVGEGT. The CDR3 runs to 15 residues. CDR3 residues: CASSYSGKDVPPQHF. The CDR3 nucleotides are TGTGCCAGCAGTTACTCCGGAAAGGACGTCCCTCCCCAGCATTTT.